This T cell receptor beta chain stems from a study of shared clonotypes between healthy human individuals. The study, taken as a whole, reports: Enrolling few donors narrowed the genetic and exposure-history diversity that was represented.

For this clone: Its specificity is not known.

Terminally differentiated effector memory CD45RA+ cells were left out of the naive CD8 fraction, which was CD45RO-negative and positively selected for CCR7. The germline V gene has CDR1 SGHDT and CDR2 YYEEEE. J lost 3 bases, V lost 4 bases, and 10 bases had no gene match. The CDR3 runs 15 residues. Method: immunoSEQ multiplex PCR; TCRdb's copy keeps in-frame clones and lacks some. Of about 2,100,000 clones listed, roughly 91% are singletons. This rearrangement joins TRBV5-6 to TRBJ2-7, with 7 bases that match TRBD2. Material: naive CD8+ T cells from PBMCs. The receptor's source is a man younger than 30 in good health. Some clones in this sample may be carry-over from other donors' samples. The CDR3 loop reads CASSTTSDSHYEQYF. The CDR3 DNA sequence: TGTGCCAGCAGCACCACTAGCGACAGTCACTACGAGCAGTACTTC.